One sample yielded the 5 T cell receptor beta chains listed below, sequenced in a study of Ad26.COV2.S vaccination and SARS-CoV-2 variants. The data were produced by immunoSEQ multiplex PCR, yet TCRdb's version contains in-frame clones alone and is incomplete. The profile shows around 140,000 clones, 86% of them singletons. The sample here was peripheral blood, taken after recovery from COVID-19. The receptors originated from a human donor who had recovered from COVID-19.

The chain joins TRBV6-2 or TRBV6-3 to TRBJ1-2, with D possibly TRBD1 on 5 matching bases. Trimming removed 7 bases from V and 4 bases from J, with 13 bases in between. The CDR3 covers 13 residues. CDR1 and CDR2 (germline): MNHEY, SVGEGT. The chain's CDR3 is CASNPDSTYGYTF. CDR3 sequence (DNA): TGTGCCAGCAACCCCGACAGCACCTATGGCTACACCTTC.

This sequence joins TRBV5-6 and TRBJ2-7, with 10 bases matching TRBD2. Germline V gives CDR1 SGHDT, CDR2 YYEEEE. The V gene end was trimmed by 0 bases and the J gene end by 2 bases; junction bases not matched to a gene: 5. CDR3 size: 16 residues. The CDR3 here is CASSLASSGGPYEQYF. For the CDR3, the DNA is TGTGCCAGCAGCTTGGCCTCTAGCGGGGGACCCTACGAGCAGTACTTC.

The V call is TRBV28, the J call TRBJ1-6; 7 nucleotides align to TRBD1. Per the germline V gene, CDR1 is MDHEN and CDR2 is SYDVKM. The CDR3 loop spans 13 amino acids. V dropped 2 bases and J dropped 14; count of bases not matched to a gene: 6. The CDR3 loop reads CASSLGQGVALHF. DNA of the CDR3: TGTGCCAGCAGTTTAGGGCAGGGGGTCGCCCTCCACTTT.

The CDR3: CASSLQDTGNNEQFF. The CDR3 bases are TGTGCCAGCAGCCTCCAAGACACGGGGAACAATGAGCAGTTCTTC. This chain uses TRBV7-6 with TRBJ2-1, with D possibly TRBD2 on 5 matching bases. The V gene lost 5 bases and the J gene lost 5 bases, with 16 bases spanning the gap. The germline CDR1 and CDR2 sequences are SGHVS and FNYEAQ. There are 15 residues in the CDR3.

The genes are TRBV19 and TRBJ2-2; 9 nucleotides match TRBD1. The CDR3 runs to 17 residues. V was pared by 2 bases and J by 6 bases, with 10 bases of the junction left unmatched. CDR1 is LNHDA and CDR2 is SQIVND in the germline V gene (reference sequence). CDR3 protein: CASSIQLGTGFSGELFF. DNA for the CDR3: TGTGCCAGTAGTATACAGTTGGGGACAGGGTTCTCCGGGGAGCTGTTTTTT.